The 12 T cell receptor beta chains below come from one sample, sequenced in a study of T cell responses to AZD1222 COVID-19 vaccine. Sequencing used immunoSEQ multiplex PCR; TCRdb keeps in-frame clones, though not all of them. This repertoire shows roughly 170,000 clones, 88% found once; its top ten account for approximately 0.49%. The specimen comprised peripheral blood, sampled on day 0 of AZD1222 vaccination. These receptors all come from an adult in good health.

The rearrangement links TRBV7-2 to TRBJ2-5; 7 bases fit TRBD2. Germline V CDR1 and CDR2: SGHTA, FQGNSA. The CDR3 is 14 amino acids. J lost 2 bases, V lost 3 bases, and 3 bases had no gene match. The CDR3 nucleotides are TGTGCCAGCAGCTTCGGGGGAGGGCAAGAGACCCAGTACTTC. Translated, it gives CASSFGGGQETQYF.

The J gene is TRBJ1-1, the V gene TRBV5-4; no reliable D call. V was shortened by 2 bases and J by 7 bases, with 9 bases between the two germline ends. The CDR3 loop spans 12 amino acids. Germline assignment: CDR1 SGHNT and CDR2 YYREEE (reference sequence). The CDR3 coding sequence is TGTGCCAGCAGCTTAAGTGGAGATGAAGCTTTCTTT. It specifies CASSLSGDEAFF.

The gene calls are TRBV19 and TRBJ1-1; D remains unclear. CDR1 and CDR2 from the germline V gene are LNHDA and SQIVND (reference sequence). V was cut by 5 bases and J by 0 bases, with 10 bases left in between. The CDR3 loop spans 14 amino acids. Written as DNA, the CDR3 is TGTGCCAGTAGTTACGGTACCATGAACACTGAAGCTTTCTTT. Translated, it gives CASSYGTMNTEAFF. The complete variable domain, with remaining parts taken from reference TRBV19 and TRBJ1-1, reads DGGITQSPKYLFRKEGQNVTLSCEQNLNHDAMYWYRQDPGQGLRLIYYSQIVNDFQKGDIAEGYSVSREKKESFPLTVTSAQKNPTAFYLCASSYGTMNTEAFFGQGTRLTVV.

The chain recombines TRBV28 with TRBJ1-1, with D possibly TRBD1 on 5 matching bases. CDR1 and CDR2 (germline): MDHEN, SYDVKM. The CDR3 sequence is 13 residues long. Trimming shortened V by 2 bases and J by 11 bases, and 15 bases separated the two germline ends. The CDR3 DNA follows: TGTGCCAGCAGTTTACAAACGGGACCACAGGCTTTCTTT. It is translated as CASSLQTGPQAFF.

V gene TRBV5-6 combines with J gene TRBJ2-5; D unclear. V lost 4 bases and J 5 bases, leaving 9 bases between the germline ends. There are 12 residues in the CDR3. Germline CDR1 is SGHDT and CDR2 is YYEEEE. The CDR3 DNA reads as TGTGCCAGCAGCAGGAATTGGGAGACCCAGTACTTC. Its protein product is CASSRNWETQYF.

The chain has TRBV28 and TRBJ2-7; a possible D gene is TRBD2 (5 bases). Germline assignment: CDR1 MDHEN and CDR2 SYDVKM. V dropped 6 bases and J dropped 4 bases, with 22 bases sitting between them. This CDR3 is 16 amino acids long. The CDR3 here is CASSPSPSGISYEQYF. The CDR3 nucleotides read TGTGCCAGCAGCCCCTCCCCTTCCGGGATATCTTACGAGCAGTACTTC.

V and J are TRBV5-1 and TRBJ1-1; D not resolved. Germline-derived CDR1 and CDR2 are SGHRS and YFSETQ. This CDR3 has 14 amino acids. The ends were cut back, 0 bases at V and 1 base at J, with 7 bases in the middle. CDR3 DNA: TGCGCCAGCAGCTTGGACGCGGCGAACACTGAAGCTTTCTTT. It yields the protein CASSLDAANTEAFF.

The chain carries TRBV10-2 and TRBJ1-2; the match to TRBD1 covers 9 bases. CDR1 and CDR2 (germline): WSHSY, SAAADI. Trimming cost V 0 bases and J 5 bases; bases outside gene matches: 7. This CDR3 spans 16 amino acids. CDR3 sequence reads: CASSESGTGRFYGYTF. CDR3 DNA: TGCGCCAGCAGTGAGTCCGGGACAGGGAGGTTTTATGGCTACACCTTC.

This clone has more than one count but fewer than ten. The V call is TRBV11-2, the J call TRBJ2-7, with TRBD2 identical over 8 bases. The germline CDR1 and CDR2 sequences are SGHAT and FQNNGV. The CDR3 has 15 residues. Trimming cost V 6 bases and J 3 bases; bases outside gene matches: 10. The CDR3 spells CASRTGSGTGYEQYF. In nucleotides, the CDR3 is TGTGCCAGCAGGACAGGTAGCGGGACTGGCTACGAGCAGTACTTC.

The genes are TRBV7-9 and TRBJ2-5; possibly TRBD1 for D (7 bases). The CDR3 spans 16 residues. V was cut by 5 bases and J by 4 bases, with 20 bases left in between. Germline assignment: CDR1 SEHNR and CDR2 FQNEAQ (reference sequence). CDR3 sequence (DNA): TGTGCCAGCAGCCCAATACTAAGGGGGCGGGGAGAGACCCAGTACTTC. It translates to CASSPILRGRGETQYF.

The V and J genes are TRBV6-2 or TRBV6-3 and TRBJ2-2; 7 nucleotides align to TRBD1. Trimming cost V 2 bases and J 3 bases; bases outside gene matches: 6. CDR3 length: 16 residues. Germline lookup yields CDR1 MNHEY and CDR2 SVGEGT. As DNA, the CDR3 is TGTGCCAGCAGTTACCGACAGGGTGCAGACACCGGGGAGCTGTTTTTT. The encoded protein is CASSYRQGADTGELFF.

The CDR3 sequence: CASSSTGVVEKLFF. The CDR3 nucleotides are TGCGCCAGCAGCTCGACAGGGGTTGTTGAAAAACTGTTTTTT. This chain connects TRBV5-1 to TRBJ1-4; 8 bases match TRBD1. V lost 3 bases and J lost 7; bases outside the gene matches: 5. This CDR3 has 14 amino acids. The germline CDR1 and CDR2 sequences are SGHRS and YFSETQ.